This paragraph covers one T cell receptor beta chain sequence. Its target is not known. Germline V gene sequence: CDR1 SGDLS, CDR2 YYNGEE. The CDR3 covers 15 residues. The J segment lost 9 bases and the V segment lost 3 bases, leaving 6 bases of the junction unmatched. This specimen belongs to a study of a mutant IDH1 vaccine in newly diagnosed glioma. Study as a whole: Patients received eight vaccinations in weeks 1, 3, 5, 7, 11, 15, 19, 23. Former treatment meant radiotherapy, temozolomide, or both; the majority had gotten both. Treated patients had a mean age of roughly 44 years and a sex split that was around 60% male and roughly 40% female.

Clones were read by immunoSEQ multiplex PCR, and TCRdb kept only the in-frame ones, dropping some. The sample records about 43,000 clones, roughly 84% being singletons. Specified time point: week 23, last vaccination. Vaccination used 300 ug of mutant IDH1 20-mer peptide per dose, with topical imiquimod. J is TRBJ2-1 and V is TRBV9; 13 bases are shared with TRBD2. This clonotype was obtained from a woman aged 18-29 years with glioma. Some clones in this sample may be carry-over from other donors' samples. The specimen comprised PBMCs, sampled from a glioma patient whose treatment included an IDH1 peptide vaccine. In nucleotides, the CDR3 is TGTGCCAGCAGCGGCGGACTAGCGGGAGATTTTGAGCAGTTCTTC. Its protein product is CASSGGLAGDFEQFF.